A selection of T cell receptor beta chains follows, all from one sample in a study of PD-1 blockade in mismatch repair-deficient tumors. TCRdb's table, derived via immunoSEQ multiplex PCR, lists solely in-frame clones and lacks some. The data hold roughly 53,000 clones, with around 80% observed a single time. Sequenced here: peripheral blood, sampled 4 weeks after starting pembrolizumab. The source of these receptors is an adult with mismatch repair-deficient cancer. CDR3s include the opening cysteine and the closing phenylalanine or tryptophan. The D gene is left open where the match is weak. Rows may omit the clone size; those that give it use once, few, many or a size class.

>NA|TRBV10-3|TRBJ1-3|NA
CATQGSVSGNTIYF
TGTGCCACCCAGGGCTCGGTTAGTGGAAACACCATATATTTT
>NA|TRBV5-6|TRBJ2-7|TRBD2
CASSAGTSGLYEQYF
TGTGCCAGCAGCGCGGGGACTAGCGGGCTCTACGAGCAGTACTTC
>NA|TRBV4-1|TRBJ2-7|NA
CASSVERRYEQYF
TGCGCCAGCAGTGTAGAGCGGAGATACGAGCAGTACTTC
>few|TRBV29-1|TRBJ1-5|NA
CSVGYSNQPQHF
TGCAGCGTTGGATATAGCAATCAGCCCCAGCATTTT
>NA|TRBV4-2|TRBJ2-3|TRBD2
CASSPGTSGSVIDTQYF
TGTGCCAGCAGCCCGGGGACTAGCGGCAGCGTGATAGATACGCAGTATTTT
>NA|TRBV7-2|TRBJ2-1|TRBD2
CASSLDAASGSAQFF
TGTGCCAGCAGCTTAGACGCAGCTAGCGGGAGTGCGCAGTTCTTC
>NA|TRBV29-1|TRBJ2-7|NA
CSVAGLTPYEQYF
TGCAGCGTTGCGGGACTTACCCCCTACGAGCAGTACTTC
>NA|TRBV18|TRBJ2-7|NA
CASSQTGYEQYF
TGTGCCAGCTCTCAGACTGGTTACGAGCAGTACTTC
>few|TRBV2|TRBJ1-2|NA
CASSVSGGYTF
TGTGCCAGCAGTGTCTCCGGGGGCTACACCTTC
>NA|TRBV29-1|TRBJ2-3|TRBD1
CSGGTGSNFGTDTQYF
TGCAGCGGGGGGACAGGGTCTAATTTCGGCACAGATACGCAGTATTTT
>NA|TRBV7-8|TRBJ2-2|NA
CASSLMRSPHRGAVF
TGTGCCAGCAGCTTAATGCGTAGTCCCCACCGGGGAGCTGTTTTT
>few|TRBV7-9|TRBJ2-7|NA
CASSLGGLNYEQYF
TGTGCCAGCAGCTTAGGGGGATTGAACTACGAGCAGTACTTC
>NA|TRBV6-4|TRBJ2-3|NA
CASSVSFGRPDTQYF
TGTGCCAGCAGTGTATCTTTCGGGAGACCGGATACGCAGTATTTT
>NA|TRBV11-2|TRBJ2-3|TRBD2
CASSLGAGASTDTQYF
TGTGCCAGCAGCTTAGGGGCGGGAGCTAGCACAGATACGCAGTATTTT
>few|TRBV5-6|TRBJ1-4|TRBD1
CASSPTGMLEKLFF
TGTGCCAGCAGCCCGACAGGGATGCTTGAAAAACTGTTTTTT
>few|TRBV30|TRBJ2-5|TRBD2
CAWSRAGGLQETQYF
TGTGCCTGGAGCAGAGCGGGAGGGCTCCAAGAGACCCAGTACTTC
>medium-sized|TRBV19|TRBJ1-2|NA
CASSIRGHLSNYGYTF
TGTGCCAGTAGTATCCGAGGACACCTTTCTAACTATGGCTACACCTTC
>NA|TRBV11-3|TRBJ2-1|TRBD2
CASSPSGSGGEQFF
TGTGCCAGCAGTCCGAGCGGGAGCGGTGGTGAGCAGTTCTTC
>NA|TRBV5-1|TRBJ1-1|TRBD1
CASSQTGTDEAFF
TGCGCCAGCAGCCAAACCGGGACAGATGAAGCTTTCTTT
>NA|TRBV18|TRBJ2-7|NA
CASSPPSRDEQYF
TGTGCCAGCTCACCACCGAGTCGCGACGAGCAGTACTTC
>NA|TRBV5-8|TRBJ2-2|NA
CASSLVRGNTGELFF
TGTGCCAGCAGCTTGGTGAGGGGGAACACCGGGGAGCTGTTTTTT
>NA|TRBV5-1|TRBJ2-7|TRBD2
CASSPGGDFSYEQYF
TGCGCCAGCAGCCCGGGGGGGGATTTCTCCTACGAGCAGTACTTC
>few|TRBV19|TRBJ2-7|TRBD2
CASSPGLNYEQYF
TGTGCCAGTAGCCCGGGACTAAACTACGAGCAGTACTTC
>NA|TRBV29-1|TRBJ2-2|NA
CSVSPTLAGELFF
TGCAGCGTCTCACCGACTCTAGCTGGGGAGCTGTTTTTT
>NA|TRBV19|TRBJ1-3|NA
CASSMGGTDTIYF
TGTGCCAGTAGTATGGGGGGTACCGACACCATATATTTT
>NA|TRBV2|TRBJ2-7|TRBD1
CASSGTGYHEQYF
TGTGCCAGCAGCGGGACAGGGTATCACGAGCAGTACTTC
>once|TRBV9|TRBJ2-6|TRBD2
CASSVTSGTPSGANVLTF
TGTGCCAGCAGCGTTACTAGCGGGACCCCCTCTGGGGCCAACGTCCTGACTTTC
>NA|TRBV2|TRBJ1-1|NA
CASSVRGAQEAFF
TGTGCCAGCAGTGTTAGAGGGGCCCAGGAAGCTTTCTTT
>NA|TRBV25-1|TRBJ2-1|NA
CASSESGVRADEQFF
TGTGCCAGCAGTGAATCAGGGGTGAGGGCGGATGAGCAGTTCTTC
>NA|TRBV30|TRBJ1-5|TRBD1
CAWWRVGQDNQPQHF
TGTGCCTGGTGGCGGGTAGGACAGGACAATCAGCCCCAGCATTTT
>many|TRBV9|TRBJ2-7|TRBD2
CASSAGLDSYEQYF
TGTGCCAGCAGCGCAGGACTAGACTCCTACGAGCAGTACTTC
>NA|TRBV5-5|TRBJ2-7|TRBD1
CASSPPGQGLYEQYF
TGTGCCAGCAGCCCCCCGGGACAGGGGCTTTACGAGCAGTACTTC
>few|TRBV6-5|TRBJ1-5|NA
CASSYGRDKQPQHF
TGTGCCAGCAGTTACGGCAGGGATAAACAGCCCCAGCATTTT
>NA|TRBV6-6|TRBJ1-1|NA
CASSRGVGNTEAFF
TGTGCCAGCAGCCGAGGGGTAGGGAACACTGAAGCTTTCTTT
>NA|TRBV21-1|TRBJ1-5|NA
CASSKRRGKGSGYYQPQHF
TGTGCCAGCAGCAAAAGGAGGGGCAAGGGGAGCGGATATTATCAGCCCCAGCATTTT
>NA|TRBV9|TRBJ1-3|TRBD1
CASSVTGVSGNTIYF
TGTGCCAGCAGCGTGACAGGGGTCTCAGGAAACACCATATATTTT
>once|TRBV5-1|TRBJ1-1|NA
CASSLDLVNTEAFF
TGCGCCAGCAGCTTGGACCTGGTGAACACTGAAGCTTTCTTT
>NA|TRBV2|TRBJ1-1|TRBD1
CASSEMGQGWDTEAFF
TGTGCCAGCAGTGAAATGGGACAGGGGTGGGACACTGAAGCTTTCTTT
>NA|TRBV5-1|TRBJ2-5|NA
CASSWGPASQETQYF
TGCGCCAGCAGCTGGGGACCGGCAAGCCAAGAGACCCAGTACTTC
>NA|TRBV7-6|TRBJ2-1|NA
CASSSGASGNEQFF
TGTGCCAGCAGCTCCGGGGCCTCGGGCAATGAGCAGTTCTTC
>NA|TRBV2|TRBJ2-1|TRBD2
CASRISAGDFYNEQFF
TGTGCCAGCAGGATATCGGCGGGAGATTTCTACAATGAGCAGTTCTTC
>few|TRBV6-7|TRBJ1-5|NA
CANGTDNQPQHF
TGTGCCAACGGGACGGATAATCAGCCCCAGCATTTT
>NA|TRBV27|TRBJ2-5|NA
CASSLGETKYF
TGTGCCAGCAGTTTAGGGGAGACCAAGTACTTC
>NA|TRBV29-1|TRBJ1-1|NA
CSVGRGSNTEAFF
TGCAGCGTTGGAAGAGGGTCGAACACTGAAGCTTTCTTT